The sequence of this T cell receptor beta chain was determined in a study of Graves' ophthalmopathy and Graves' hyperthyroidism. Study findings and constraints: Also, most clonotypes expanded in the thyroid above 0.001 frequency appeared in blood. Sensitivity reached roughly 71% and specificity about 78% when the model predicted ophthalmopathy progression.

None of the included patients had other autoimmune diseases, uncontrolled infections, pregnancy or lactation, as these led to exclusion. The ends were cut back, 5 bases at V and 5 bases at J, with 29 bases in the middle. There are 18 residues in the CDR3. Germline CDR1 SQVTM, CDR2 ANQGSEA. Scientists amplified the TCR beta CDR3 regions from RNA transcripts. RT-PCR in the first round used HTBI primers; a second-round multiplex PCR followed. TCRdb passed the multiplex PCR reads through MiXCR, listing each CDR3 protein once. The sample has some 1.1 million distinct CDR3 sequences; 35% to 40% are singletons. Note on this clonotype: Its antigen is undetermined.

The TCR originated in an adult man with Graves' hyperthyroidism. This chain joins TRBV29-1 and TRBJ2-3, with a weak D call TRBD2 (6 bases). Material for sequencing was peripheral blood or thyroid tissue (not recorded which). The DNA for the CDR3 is TGCAGCGTTCTGCACAAAGGACGCCGGGGAGGTTTCCGAGATACGCAGTATTTT. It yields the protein CSVLHKGRRGGFRDTQYF.